This is a list of T cell receptor beta chains from one sample in a study of identical twins. MiXCR was run by TCRdb on the 5' RACE reads, yielding one entry per CDR3 protein. In the table there are 250,000 or so distinct CDR3 sequences, 7% of which are singletons. The data were also submitted as part of a second study, on yellow fever vaccine responses in identical twins.

The sample taken for sequencing was memory (CD45RO+) T cells sorted from blood. Receptor source: a woman aged 18-35 years in good health. The CDR3 runs from the conserved cysteine through the conserved F or W. Each record gives: D gene, clone size, V gene, J gene, CDR3 protein, CDR3 DNA. The D gene is left open where the match is weak. Not all rows give a size; the values are once, few, many and, for expanded clones, a class.

.	.	TRBV11-2	TRBJ1-2	CASSPWGEGLYGYTF	TGTGCCAGCAGCCCCTGGGGTGAGGGGCTCTATGGCTACACCTTC
.	many	TRBV5-1	TRBJ1-1	CASSQGTMNTEAFF	TGCGCCAGCAGCCAGGGGACCATGAACACTGAAGCTTTCTTT
TRBD1	many	TRBV28	TRBJ1-1	CASRRDRGVYEAFF	TGTGCCAGCAGACGGGACAGGGGGGTGTACGAAGCTTTCTTT
.	few	TRBV6-6	TRBJ2-5	CASRSAEETQYF	TGTGCCAGCAGGTCCGCAGAGGAGACCCAGTACTTC
.	medium-sized	TRBV5-1	TRBJ2-7	CASRRPSSYEQYF	TGCGCCAGCCGGCGGCCTAGCTCCTACGAGCAGTACTTC
.	many	TRBV5-1	TRBJ1-3	CASSFESSGNTIYF	TGCGCCAGCAGCTTTGAGTCCTCTGGAAACACCATATATTTT
TRBD1	.	TRBV5-4	TRBJ2-1	CASSSGKDRGSYNEQFF	TGTGCCAGCAGCTCAGGAAAGGACAGGGGGTCCTACAATGAGCAGTTCTTC
TRBD1	few	TRBV13	TRBJ1-5	CASSWDRNQPQHF	TGTGCCAGCAGCTGGGACAGAAATCAGCCCCAGCATTTT
.	many	TRBV7-6	TRBJ1-1	CASSLGGNRDTEAFF	TGTGCCAGCAGCTTGGGGGGTAACCGGGACACTGAAGCTTTCTTT
TRBD1	many	TRBV12-3/TRBV12-4	TRBJ2-7	CASSLGRGGQYF	TGTGCCAGCAGTTTAGGGAGAGGGGGCCAGTACTTC
.	.	TRBV12-3/TRBV12-4	TRBJ2-3	CASNHLGRNTDTQYF	TGTGCCAGCAACCACTTAGGTAGGAACACAGATACGCAGTATTTT
TRBD2	few	TRBV14	TRBJ2-5	CASSQDWRGETQYF	TGTGCCAGCAGCCAAGATTGGCGGGGGGAGACCCAGTACTTC
.	.	TRBV20-1	TRBJ2-1	CSAIGGSSYNEQFF	TGCAGTGCTATAGGGGGGAGCTCCTACAATGAGCAGTTCTTC
TRBD1	.	TRBV28	TRBJ2-4	CASSAWTGGAKNIQYF	TGTGCCAGCAGTGCTTGGACAGGGGGCGCCAAAAACATTCAGTACTTC
.	many	TRBV10-3	TRBJ2-7	CAISVQDFSYEQYF	TGTGCCATCAGTGTTCAGGACTTCTCCTACGAGCAGTACTTC
.	.	TRBV28	TRBJ2-3	CASSRRGRTDTQYF	TGTGCCAGCAGTCGCAGGGGACGCACAGATACGCAGTATTTT
TRBD2	many	TRBV28	TRBJ2-2	CASIPGASGRRWYTGELFF	TGTGCCAGCATCCCCGGAGCTAGCGGGAGGAGGTGGTACACCGGGGAGCTGTTTTTT
.	few	TRBV14	TRBJ1-1	CASSRTWDTEAFF	TGTGCCAGCAGTCGAACCTGGGACACTGAAGCTTTCTTT
TRBD2	few	TRBV18	TRBJ2-3	CASSPLTSGGVDTQYF	TGTGCCAGCTCACCATTGACTAGCGGTGGTGTGGATACGCAGTATTTT
.	many	TRBV12-3/TRBV12-4	TRBJ2-7	CATAVPYEQYF	TGTGCCACGGCGGTCCCCTACGAGCAGTACTTC
TRBD1	.	TRBV7-9	TRBJ1-1	CASSLGTGYEGAFF	TGTGCCAGCAGCTTAGGGACAGGATACGAGGGAGCTTTCTTT
.	many	TRBV24-1	TRBJ2-2	CATSDSVTQGWDTGELFF	TGTGCCACCAGTGATTCCGTTACACAGGGTTGGGACACCGGGGAGCTGTTTTTT
.	few	TRBV11-1	TRBJ2-3	CASSLGLVAGTDTQYF	TGTGCCAGCAGCTTAGGTCTAGTTGCGGGCACAGATACGCAGTATTTT
.	.	TRBV7-8	TRBJ2-1	CASERTRVGNEQFF	TGTGCCAGCGAAAGAACGAGGGTAGGGAATGAGCAGTTCTTC